This entry describes one TCR beta chain. The target antigen is unknown. CDR3 size: 15 residues. The germline CDR1 and CDR2 sequences are SEHNR and FQNEAQ (reference sequence). Trimming at V came to 3 bases and at J to 4 bases, leaving 8 bases not matched to a gene. This sample is part of a study of graft-versus-host responses after intestinal transplantation. Study findings and constraints: Recipient marrow harbored GvH clones, some of which surfaced first in ileum or blood.

Repertoires were generated with immunoSEQ multiplex PCR, while TCRdb's copy carries only in-frame clones and drops some. The sample lists roughly 120,000 clones; 90% to 95% were seen once. Source: unstimulated CD4+ T cells sorted from spleen or lymph node cells, taken before intestinal transplant. The rearrangement uses TRBV7-9 and TRBJ1-1; 7 bases fit TRBD1. This receptor was obtained from a human donor who received an intestinal transplant. DNA for the CDR3: TGTGCCAGCAGCTTCCGACAGGGAGGGAGCACTGAAGCTTTCTTT. This sequence encodes CASSFRQGGSTEAFF.